The next 24 T cell receptor beta chains were all read from a single sample in a study of blood T cell repertoires in COVID-19. The protocol was immunoSEQ multiplex PCR, while the TCRdb copy is restricted to in-frame clones and leaves out a portion. The sample contains approximately 460,000 clones, 80% to 90% of which appear only once. Sequenced material: peripheral blood. These receptors were obtained from a man aged 18 to 30 with COVID-19, enrolled during active disease.

The V gene is TRBV19, the J gene TRBJ1-5; 7 nucleotides line up with TRBD1. Trimming removed 7 bases from V and 7 bases from J; junction bases left unmatched: 13. The CDR3 covers 15 residues. The germline gives CDR1 LNHDA, CDR2 SQIVND (reference sequence). In DNA form, the CDR3 reads TGTGCCAGTACCCTTCAGGGGGGACCGTGGCAGCCCCAGCATTTT. Translated: CASTLQGGPWQPQHF.

V and J are TRBV7-9 and TRBJ1-2, with 11 bases fitting TRBD1. The J segment lost 6 bases and the V segment lost 7 bases, leaving 10 bases of the junction unmatched. The CDR3 has 15 residues. Germline V gene data show CDR1 as SEHNR and CDR2 as FQNEAQ (reference sequence). CDR3 DNA sequence: TGTGCCAGCATCATCCCGGGACAGGGGGGAGATGGCTACACCTTC. Its protein product is CASIIPGQGGDGYTF.

The rearrangement links TRBV3-1 (or the pseudogene TRBV3-2) to TRBJ2-3, with TRBD2 matching 9 bases. The CDR3 runs 16 residues. From germline, CDR1 is LGHDT and CDR2 YNNKEL (reference sequence). With 5 bases clipped from V and 4 bases from J, the junction kept 10 bases outside the gene matches. CDR3 DNA sequence: TGTGCCAGCAGCACCCGCCCAGCGGGGGGCGCAGATACGCAGTATTTT. Residues: CASSTRPAGGADTQYF.

This clone has a single count. The V gene is TRBV7-9, the J gene TRBJ2-3, with D possibly matching TRBD1 (5 bases). The CDR3 sequence is 16 residues long. From germline, CDR1 is SEHNR and CDR2 FQNEAQ (reference sequence). V dropped 1 base and J dropped 3 bases, with 14 bases sitting between them. CDR3 protein: CASSLGFSTATDTQYF. The CDR3 nucleotides are TGTGCCAGCAGCTTAGGGTTTTCGACAGCTACAGATACGCAGTATTTT.

The chain recombines TRBV18 with TRBJ1-3, with a tentative D call TRBD1 (6 bases). CDR3 length equals 18 residues. Germline lookup yields CDR1 KGHSH and CDR2 LQKENI. Trimming left V 3 bases short and J 0 bases short, with 18 bases between. The CDR3 here is CASSPTARGQSSGNTIYF. CDR3 DNA sequence: TGTGCCAGCTCACCGACAGCCCGAGGACAGTCCTCTGGAAACACCATATATTTT.

The CDR3 DNA reads TGCGCCAGCAGCCAAGGAGCTCGGGGCTCTGGGGCCAACGTCCTGACTTTC. This sequence encodes CASSQGARGSGANVLTF. The chain carries TRBV4-1 and TRBJ2-6; weak D call: TRBD2 (5 bases). Germline V lookup: CDR1 MGHRA, CDR2 YSYEKL. The CDR3 spans 17 residues. V gave up 1 base and J gave up 0 bases, with 10 bases separating them.

V is TRBV30 and J is TRBJ2-7; D remains unclear. V was trimmed by 0 bases and J by 6 bases, leaving 18 bases between them. CDR1 GTSNPN and CDR2 SVGIG come from the germline V gene (reference sequence). The CDR3 extends over 15 amino acids. CDR3 in DNA: TGTGCCTGGAGTGTACGTCCGGGTGAAAGCTCCGAGCAGTACTTC. Residues: CAWSVRPGESSEQYF.

This chain uses TRBV6-5 with TRBJ2-7, with D possibly being TRBD1 (6 bases). The length of the CDR3 is 14 residues. Germline V gene data show CDR1 as MNHEY and CDR2 as SVGAGI. Trimming left V 6 bases short and J 3 bases short, with 15 bases between. DNA for the CDR3: TGTGCCAGCAGGATCAACAGGGACCTCTACGAGCAGTACTTC. Residues: CASRINRDLYEQYF.

This chain joins TRBV7-6 and TRBJ2-2, with unresolved D. CDR1 SGHVS and CDR2 FNYEAQ come from the germline V gene. Trimming removed 4 bases from V and 3 bases from J, with 12 bases in between. The CDR3 consists of 15 residues. As DNA, the CDR3 is TGTGCCAGCAGCTCACGCGCCGCGGACACCGGGGAGCTGTTTTTT. It specifies CASSSRAADTGELFF.

The chain recombines TRBV6-1 with TRBJ2-7; the match to TRBD2 covers 11 bases. CDR1 is MNHNS, CDR2 SASEGT, per germline. This CDR3 has 15 amino acids. V lost 3 bases and J lost 2; bases outside the gene matches: 3. CDR3 sequence reads: CASSDFSGRAYEQYF. Here the CDR3 DNA reads TGTGCCAGCAGTGATTTTAGCGGGAGGGCCTACGAGCAGTACTTC.

CDR3: CASSLLVNTEAFF. CDR3 nucleotide sequence: TGTGCCAGCAGCTTGCTCGTAAACACTGAAGCTTTCTTT. This sequence joins TRBV5-4 and TRBJ1-1, with no clear D. This CDR3 is 13 amino acids long. Germline V gene sequence: CDR1 SGHNT, CDR2 YYREEE (reference sequence). V was pared by 1 base and J by 2 bases, with 6 bases between.

The chain links TRBV2 to TRBJ1-5; TRBD1 might be the D (5 bases). The length of the CDR3 is 13 residues. Germline-derived CDR1 and CDR2 are SNHLY and FYNNEI. The germline V and J ends were trimmed by 5 bases and 4 bases, with 9 bases remaining between them. The CDR3 nucleotides read TGTGCCAGCAGTAGGCAGGGTAATCAGCCCCAGCATTTT. This codes for CASSRQGNQPQHF.

The chain joins TRBV7-3 to TRBJ1-5; D gene ambiguous. The V end was cut by 4 bases, the J end by 1 base, with 17 bases between. The CDR3 totals 17 residues. Germline values: CDR1 SGHTA, CDR2 FQGTGA. CDR3 bases: TGTGCCAGCAGCTCGCCCCATGGGGAGGTAAGCAATCAGCCCCAGCATTTT. It encodes CASSSPHGEVSNQPQHF.

The CDR3 DNA reads TGTGCCAGCAGTCCAAGGGACAGGGGTTCCTATAATTCACCCCTCCACTTT. Translated: CASSPRDRGSYNSPLHF. This chain connects TRBV27 to TRBJ1-6; 10 bases fit TRBD1. This CDR3 is 17 amino acids long. Germline V gene data show CDR1 as MNHEY and CDR2 as SMNVEV (reference sequence). The V and J ends lost 5 bases and 1 base, in that order; junction bases with no gene match: 5.

The rearrangement links TRBV5-1 to TRBJ2-1, with a tentative D call TRBD1 (6 bases). Trimming pared 3 bases from V and 8 bases from J, leaving 15 bases between. CDR1 is SGHRS and CDR2 is YFSETQ in the germline V gene. This CDR3 region has 14 residues. The CDR3 protein is CASSSTGYWDEQFF. In nucleotides, the CDR3 is TGCGCCAGCAGCTCTACAGGGTATTGGGATGAGCAGTTCTTC.

This sequence joins TRBV5-4 and TRBJ2-7; D may be TRBD1 (5 bases). Germline CDR1 SGHNT, CDR2 YYREEE (reference sequence). This CDR3 is built from 14 residues. V shed 4 bases and J shed 0 bases, with 11 bases lying between them. The DNA for the CDR3 is TGTGCCAGCAGCACTTACCAGGGCTCCTACGAGCAGTACTTC. Translation gives CASSTYQGSYEQYF.

The chain is built from TRBV7-3 and TRBJ1-6, with D tentatively TRBD1 (5 bases). Trimming shortened V by 1 base and J by 9 bases, and 10 bases separated the two germline ends. The germline V gene encodes CDR1 SGHTA and CDR2 FQGTGA. This CDR3 has 14 amino acids. CDR3 coding DNA: TGTGCCAGCAGCTTAAAAAGTCAGGGTTCACCCCTCCACTTT. Amino acids: CASSLKSQGSPLHF.

The chain carries TRBV7-2 and TRBJ2-5; D perhaps matches TRBD1 (5 bases). The germline V gene encodes CDR1 SGHTA and CDR2 FQGNSA. The V end lost 2 bases, the J end lost 1 base, and 8 bases lay between the germline ends. The CDR3 spans 14 residues. This CDR3 reads CASSLLDSQETQYF. The DNA of the CDR3 is TGTGCCAGCAGCTTACTTGACAGCCAAGAGACCCAGTACTTC.

The rearrangement uses TRBV2 and TRBJ2-7; weak D call: TRBD2 (6 bases). The germline CDR1 and CDR2 sequences are SNHLY and FYNNEI. The germline V and J ends were trimmed by 7 bases and 4 bases, with 17 bases remaining between them. CDR3 length: 14 residues. The CDR3 reads CASTRTGGSYEQYF. The CDR3 DNA follows: TGTGCCAGCACCCGAACCGGGGGTTCTTACGAGCAGTACTTC.

The genes are TRBV28 and TRBJ1-5; D not certain. CDR3 length: 14 residues. The germline gives CDR1 MDHEN, CDR2 SYDVKM. V lost 7 bases and J lost 6, with 16 bases in between. The CDR3 DNA is TGTGCCAGCATCACCCCAGGTGGAGGTCAGCCCCAGCATTTT. Its protein product is CASITPGGGQPQHF.

This chain links TRBV28 with TRBJ2-6, with a weak D call TRBD2 (6 bases). The CDR3 is made up of 16 amino acids. Germline V gives CDR1 MDHEN, CDR2 SYDVKM. Trimming took 5 bases from V and 1 from J, leaving 12 bases between them. CDR3 region: CASSGGPLSGANVLTF. CDR3 in DNA: TGTGCCAGCAGTGGAGGGCCTCTTTCTGGGGCCAACGTCCTGACTTTC.

V usage is TRBV27 and J usage is TRBJ1-1, with TRBD1 matching 9 bases. The V segment lost 3 bases and the J segment 8 bases; nucleotides outside the gene matches: 7. CDR3 size: 14 residues. From germline, CDR1 is MNHEY and CDR2 SMNVEV (reference sequence). The CDR3 loop reads CASSFRTGELEAFF. In DNA, the CDR3 is TGTGCCAGCAGTTTTAGGACAGGGGAACTAGAAGCTTTCTTT.

This chain joins TRBV19 and TRBJ1-5; a weak D match, TRBD1 (5 bases). CDR3 length: 16 amino acids. Trimming took off 6 bases at V and 1 base at J, with 16 bases between the two ends. Germline V gives CDR1 LNHDA, CDR2 SQIVND (reference sequence). CDR3 amino acids: CASRTVGGRSNQPQHF. Written as DNA, the CDR3 is TGTGCCAGTAGGACTGTCGGGGGACGCAGCAATCAGCCCCAGCATTTT.

This rearrangement joins TRBV14 to TRBJ2-7, with 10 bases matching TRBD2. Germline V gene data show CDR1 as SGHDN and CDR2 as FVKESK. CDR3 length: 13 residues. Trimming removed 6 bases from V and 5 bases from J; junction bases left unmatched: 4. The CDR3 nucleotides are TGTGCCAGCAGGCTAGCGGGAGCCCACGAGCAGTACTTC. Translation gives CASRLAGAHEQYF.